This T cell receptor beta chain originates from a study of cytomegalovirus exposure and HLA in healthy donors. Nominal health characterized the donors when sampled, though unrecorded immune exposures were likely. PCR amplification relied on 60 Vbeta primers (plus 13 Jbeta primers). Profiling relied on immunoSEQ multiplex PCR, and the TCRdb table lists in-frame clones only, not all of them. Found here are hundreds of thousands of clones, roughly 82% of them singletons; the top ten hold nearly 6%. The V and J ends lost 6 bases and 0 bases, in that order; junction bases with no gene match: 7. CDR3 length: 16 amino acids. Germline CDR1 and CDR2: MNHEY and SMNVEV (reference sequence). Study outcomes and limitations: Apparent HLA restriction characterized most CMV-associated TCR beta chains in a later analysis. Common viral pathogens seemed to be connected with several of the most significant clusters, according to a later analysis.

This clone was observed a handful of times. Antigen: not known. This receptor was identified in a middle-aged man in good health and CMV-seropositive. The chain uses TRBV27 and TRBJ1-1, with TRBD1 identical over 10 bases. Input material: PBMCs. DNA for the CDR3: TGTGCCAGCAGCCTGGACAGGGGGAGGATGAACACTGAAGCTTTCTTT. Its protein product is CASSLDRGRMNTEAFF.